The rows below give T cell receptor beta chains drawn from one sample of a study of beta chain features in type 1 diabetes. Clones were sequenced by immunoSEQ multiplex PCR, and TCRdb holds only the in-frame ones, with some missing. The profile shows 140,000 to 150,000 clones, about an eighth of them singletons. The sequencing input was central memory CD4+ T cells from blood. The receptor set was obtained from a man between 18 and 29 years old with type 1 diabetes. The CDR3 runs from the conserved cysteine through the conserved F or W. The D gene is left open where the match is weak. Rows give clone size only sometimes, using once, few, many, or a class for an expanded clone.

d_call: NA
j_call: TRBJ1-1
clone_size: few
v_call: TRBV29-1
cdr3_nt: TGCAGCGTTGGGGACACTGAAGCTTTCTTT
cdr3_aa: CSVGDTEAFF

d_call: TRBD1
j_call: TRBJ1-4
clone_size: NA
v_call: TRBV5-4
cdr3_nt: TGTGCCAGCAGTCCCGGACCAGGGGGCGGGTTTGAAAAACTGTTTTTT
cdr3_aa: CASSPGPGGGFEKLFF

d_call: NA
j_call: TRBJ1-2
clone_size: NA
v_call: TRBV30
cdr3_nt: TGTGCCTGGTCCAGGAGTGGGCTTAACTATGGCTACACCTTC
cdr3_aa: CAWSRSGLNYGYTF

d_call: NA
j_call: TRBJ2-1
clone_size: few
v_call: TRBV7-6
cdr3_nt: TGTGCCAGCAGCTTAGCACCGACAGAGGGGGAGCAGTTCTTC
cdr3_aa: CASSLAPTEGEQFF

d_call: TRBD1
j_call: TRBJ2-1
clone_size: NA
v_call: TRBV5-1
cdr3_nt: TGCGCCAGCAGCTTGTCAGGGGGTGAGCAGTTCTTC
cdr3_aa: CASSLSGGEQFF

d_call: NA
j_call: TRBJ1-5
clone_size: NA
v_call: TRBV29-1
cdr3_nt: TGCAGCGTTGCGGACGGACTAATTGGGAATCAGCCCCAGCATTTT
cdr3_aa: CSVADGLIGNQPQHF

d_call: NA
j_call: TRBJ2-3
clone_size: few
v_call: TRBV15
cdr3_nt: TGTGCCACCAGCAGAGGCGGGGCATTCACAGATACGCAGTATTTT
cdr3_aa: CATSRGGAFTDTQYF

d_call: NA
j_call: TRBJ1-1
clone_size: many
v_call: TRBV10-3
cdr3_nt: TGTGCCATGAGGCCTGAGGAGGGCACTGAAGCTTTCTTT
cdr3_aa: CAMRPEEGTEAFF

d_call: NA
j_call: TRBJ2-7
clone_size: few
v_call: TRBV11-2
cdr3_nt: TGTGCCAGCAGCTCGACAAGAAGCTCCTACGAGCAGTACTTC
cdr3_aa: CASSSTRSSYEQYF

d_call: NA
j_call: TRBJ2-2
clone_size: few
v_call: TRBV21-1
cdr3_nt: TGTGCCAGCAGCAAAGGGCAGGGGTACACCGGGGAGCTGTTTTTT
cdr3_aa: CASSKGQGYTGELFF

d_call: NA
j_call: TRBJ1-1
clone_size: few
v_call: TRBV30
cdr3_nt: TGTGCCTGGAGTGTTCGTGAAGCTTTCTTT
cdr3_aa: CAWSVREAFF